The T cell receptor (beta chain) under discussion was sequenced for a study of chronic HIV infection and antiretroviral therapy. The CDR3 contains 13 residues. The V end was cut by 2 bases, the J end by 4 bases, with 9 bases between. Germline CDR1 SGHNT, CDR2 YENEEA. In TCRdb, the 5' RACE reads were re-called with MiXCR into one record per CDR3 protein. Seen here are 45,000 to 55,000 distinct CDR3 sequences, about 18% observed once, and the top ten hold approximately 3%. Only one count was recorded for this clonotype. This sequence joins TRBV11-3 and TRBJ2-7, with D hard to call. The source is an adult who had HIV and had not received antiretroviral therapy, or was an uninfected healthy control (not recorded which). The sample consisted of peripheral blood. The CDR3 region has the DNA TGTGCCAGCAGCTTACGTTTTGATTACGAGCAGTACTTC. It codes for CASSLRFDYEQYF.